This passage covers 18 T cell receptor beta chains from one sample sequenced in a study of T cell changes during pregnancy in multiple sclerosis. Sequencing used immunoSEQ multiplex PCR; TCRdb keeps in-frame clones, though not all of them. The data contain 25,000 to 35,000 clones, over 85% of them singletons. This specimen consisted of CD8+ T cells from peripheral blood mononuclear cells, obtained before pregnancy. The receptors originated from a female donor with multiple sclerosis, enrolled in a pregnancy study.

The chain links TRBV7-9 to TRBJ2-1, with D possibly TRBD1 on 6 matching bases. Germline V lookup: CDR1 SEHNR, CDR2 FQNEAQ (reference sequence). V shed 5 bases and J shed 2 bases, with 16 bases lying between them. The CDR3 consists of 16 residues. CDR3 loop: CASSRPQTGPYNEQFF. The DNA for the CDR3 is TGTGCCAGCAGCCGGCCCCAAACAGGGCCCTACAATGAGCAGTTCTTC.

This clone was observed once. The gene calls are TRBV29-1 and TRBJ2-7; TRBD2 matches at 7 bases. The CDR3 consists of 13 residues. Germline lookup yields CDR1 SQVTM and CDR2 ANQGSEA. Unmatched junction bases numbered 6, after V lost 4 bases and J lost 3 bases. CDR3 sequence (DNA): TGCAGCGTTGTAGCGGGTCCGCGCTACGAGCAGTACTTC. Protein product: CSVVAGPRYEQYF.

This chain connects TRBV27 to TRBJ2-2; 10 nucleotides agree with TRBD2. Germline CDR1 reads MNHEY; CDR2 reads SMNVEV (reference sequence). This CDR3 has 17 residues. V dropped 7 bases and J dropped 5; count of bases not matched to a gene: 13. The CDR3 here is CASMGTSDKRGTGELFF. CDR3 in DNA: TGTGCCAGCATGGGGACTAGCGATAAACGCGGAACCGGGGAGCTGTTTTTT.

The rearrangement joins TRBV6-5 to TRBJ2-5; TRBD1 aligns across 8 bases. The J call is in doubt because the DNA end fits TRBJ2-7 better. This CDR3 is 14 amino acids long. Looked up from germline, CDR1 is MNHEY and CDR2 is SVGAGI. This chain's CDR3 is CASSYSQDRDEQYF. CDR3 bases: TGTGCCAGCAGTTACTCCCAGGACAGGGACGAGCAGTACTTC.

This sequence joins TRBV5-4 and TRBJ1-1, with D tentatively TRBD1 (6 bases). CDR1 is SGHNT, CDR2 YYREEE, per germline (reference sequence). The length of the CDR3 is 15 residues. V was trimmed by 3 bases and J by 2 bases, leaving 14 bases between them. The CDR3: CASSSIMDSNTEAFF. As DNA, the CDR3 is TGTGCCAGCAGCTCAATTATGGACAGTAACACTGAAGCTTTCTTT.

The genes are TRBV28 and TRBJ2-3; 13 bases align to TRBD2. V shed 6 bases, J shed 3 bases, and the junction held 9 bases outside the gene matches. This CDR3 has 17 residues. Per germline, CDR1 MDHEN and CDR2 SYDVKM. The CDR3 bases are TGTGCCAGCAGCCGCCGACTAGCGGGAGGTGGTACAGATACGCAGTATTTT. Protein: CASSRRLAGGGTDTQYF.

V gene TRBV5-1 combines with J gene TRBJ2-7; D perhaps matches TRBD1 (5 bases). Trimming left V 1 base short and J 2 bases short, with 10 bases between. This CDR3 has 14 amino acids. Germline V gives CDR1 SGHRS, CDR2 YFSETQ. CDR3 DNA sequence: TGCGCCAGCAGCTTGAGGGGTCCAGCCTACGAGCAGTACTTC. This encodes CASSLRGPAYEQYF.

The V gene is TRBV28, the J gene TRBJ1-4; tentatively, D is TRBD1 (5 bases). Germline V CDR1 and CDR2: MDHEN, SYDVKM. V was cut by 6 bases and J by 0 bases, with 20 bases left in between. The CDR3 is made up of 18 amino acids. The CDR3 nucleotides are TGTGCCAGCAGGAGAACCCAGGGTTTTATCGCAACTAATGAAAAACTGTTTTTT. Encoded protein: CASRRTQGFIATNEKLFF. Combining the CDR3 with reference TRBV28 and TRBJ1-4 gives the whole variable domain DVKVTQSSRYLVKRTGEKVFLECVQDMDHENMFWYRQDPGLGLRLIYFSYDVKMKEKGDIPEGYSVSREKKERFSLILESASTNQTSMYLCASRRTQGFIATNEKLFFGSGTQLSVL.

The J gene is TRBJ2-1, the V gene TRBV4-1; 8 bases fit TRBD1. This CDR3 has 15 amino acids. Losses at the gene ends were 4 bases for V and 1 base for J; bases not matched to a gene: 3. The germline gives CDR1 MGHRA, CDR2 YSYEKL. This chain's CDR3 is CASSRDRLSYNEQFF. The CDR3 DNA is TGCGCCAGCAGCCGGGACAGGTTATCCTACAATGAGCAGTTCTTC.

The V gene is TRBV27, the J gene TRBJ1-6; unclear D gene. Germline CDR1 reads MNHEY; CDR2 reads SMNVEV (reference sequence). The CDR3 length is 13 residues. Trimming pared 4 bases from V and 8 bases from J, leaving 9 bases between. CDR3: CASSSRGYSPLHF. Here the CDR3 DNA reads TGTGCCAGCAGTTCTAGAGGGTATTCACCCCTCCACTTT.

The chain couples TRBV27 to TRBJ1-5; D is unresolved. The CDR3 extends over 15 amino acids. Germline lookup yields CDR1 MNHEY and CDR2 SMNVEV (reference sequence). Trimming took off 5 bases at V and 2 bases at J, with 13 bases between the two ends. The CDR3 DNA reads TGTGCCAGCAGTCCAACACCGAGGGGCAATCAGCCCCAGCATTTT. It encodes CASSPTPRGNQPQHF.

The gene calls are TRBV9 and TRBJ1-2; D possibly corresponds to TRBD1 (5 bases). Germline CDR1 SGDLS, CDR2 YYNGEE. Trimming took off 1 base at V and 5 bases at J, with 15 bases between the two ends. CDR3 size: 15 residues. CDR3 region: CASSVRAGTQYGYTF. DNA of the CDR3: TGTGCCAGCAGCGTAAGGGCCGGGACTCAGTATGGCTACACCTTC. Full variable domain (rest looked up from reference TRBV9 and TRBJ1-2): DSGVTQTPKHLITATGQRVTLRCSPRSGDLSVYWYQQSLDQGLQFLIQYYNGEERAKGNILERFSAQQFPDLHSELNLSSLELGDSALYFCASSVRAGTQYGYTFGSGTRLTVV.

The chain links TRBV9 to TRBJ1-2; D gene ambiguous. The germline gives CDR1 SGDLS, CDR2 YYNGEE. The CDR3 has 14 residues. V was clipped by 4 bases and J by 3 bases, with 13 bases between them. CDR3 sequence reads: CASSPDGSHYGYTF. CDR3 in DNA: TGTGCCAGCAGCCCCGACGGGTCCCACTATGGCTACACCTTC. The whole variable domain, filled in from reference TRBV9 and TRBJ1-2, reads DSGVTQTPKHLITATGQRVTLRCSPRSGDLSVYWYQQSLDQGLQFLIQYYNGEERAKGNILERFSAQQFPDLHSELNLSSLELGDSALYFCASSPDGSHYGYTFGSGTRLTVV.

V and J are TRBV27 and TRBJ2-7, with 16 bases lining up with TRBD2. This CDR3 region has 18 residues. Germline loops: CDR1 MNHEY, CDR2 SMNVEV (reference sequence). In DNA, the CDR3 is TGTGTCTCCCAGCCGGGACTAGCGGGAGGGATGGGCCTCTACGAGCAGTACTTC. Residues: CVSQPGLAGGMGLYEQYF.

The chain carries TRBV5-4 and TRBJ2-6; D possibly corresponds to TRBD1 (5 bases). Trimming left V 1 base short and J 2 bases short, with 10 bases between. CDR1 is SGHNT and CDR2 is YYREEE in the germline V gene (reference sequence). The CDR3 spans 16 residues. The CDR3 nucleotides are TGTGCCAGCAGCTTGAGGGTGGGGCCTGGGGCCAACGTCCTGACTTTC. Protein product: CASSLRVGPGANVLTF.

The chain uses TRBV7-9 and TRBJ2-7; D is uncertain. Germline CDR1 and CDR2: SEHNR and FQNEAQ (reference sequence). The CDR3 spans 14 residues. V lost 1 base and J 3 bases, leaving 10 bases between the germline ends. The CDR3: CASSLVRTDYEQYF. CDR3 nucleotide sequence: TGTGCCAGCAGCTTAGTCCGTACAGACTACGAGCAGTACTTC.

The chain combines TRBV6-6 with TRBJ2-7; TRBD2 agrees at 8 bases. J gave up 2 bases and V 6 bases, and 6 bases lay outside the gene matches. Germline V CDR1 and CDR2: MNHNY, SVGAGI (reference sequence). This CDR3 has 14 residues. CDR3 DNA sequence: TGTGCCAGCAGGCCGGGACTAGACCCCTACGAGCAGTACTTC. The encoded protein is CASRPGLDPYEQYF.

The chain carries TRBV5-4 and TRBJ2-1; 11 nucleotides match TRBD2. V was clipped by 4 bases and J by 3 bases; unmatched bases: 9. The germline V gene has CDR1 SGHNT and CDR2 YYREEE (reference sequence). This CDR3 contains 17 residues. CDR3 nucleotides: TGTGCCAGCAGCCATCCGGGACTAGCGGAGAGCTACAATGAGCAGTTCTTC. Translation gives CASSHPGLAESYNEQFF.